This passage covers 24 T cell receptor beta chains from one sample sequenced in a study of CD8+CD57+ T cells in acquired aplastic anemia. For CDR3 and TCR beta VDJ profiling, genomic DNA was the template used. Each CDR3 protein gets one entry after TCRdb re-called the reads with MiXCR. The profile covers 130,000 or so distinct CDR3 sequences, with 55% to 60% appearing a single time and roughly 29% taken by the ten largest. Whoever was chosen for sequencing had shown CD8+CD57+ cell expansion by flow cytometry. The sample consisted of sorted CD4+, CD8+, or CD8+CD57+ T cells (not recorded which) from PBMCs. These receptors all stem from a human donor with aplastic anemia.

This clonotype occurred a few times. The rearrangement uses TRBV5-6 and TRBJ2-5; perhaps TRBD2 as D (7 bases). Per germline, CDR1 SGHDT and CDR2 YYEEEE. The CDR3 covers 16 residues. V lost 1 base and J 3 bases, leaving 16 bases between the germline ends. The CDR3 DNA follows: TGTGCCAGCAGCTTGAGTGGCTGGGGGGGCGAAGAGACCCAGTACTTC. This translates into CASSLSGWGGEETQYF.

This clonotype was counted only a few times. V gene TRBV29-1 combines with J gene TRBJ2-5, with D maybe TRBD1 (6 bases). V gave up 4 bases and J gave up 2 bases, with 8 bases separating them. This CDR3 contains 12 residues. Per germline, CDR1 SQVTM and CDR2 ANQGSEA. This chain's CDR3 is CSVGRGQETQYF. The CDR3 coding sequence is TGCAGCGTTGGTAGGGGGCAAGAGACCCAGTACTTC.

Of note for this clonotype: A clone one base away is much larger, so this may be a read error. In nucleotides, the CDR3 is TGTGCCAGCAGCCCCTACACTAGCGCCAAGGGGGGAGATATGCAGTATTTT. Translating gives CASSPYTSAKGGDMQYF. The J gene is TRBJ2-3, the V gene TRBV13; TRBD2 might be the D (7 bases). The CDR3 loop spans 17 amino acids. Per the germline V gene, CDR1 is PRHDT and CDR2 is FYEKMQ (reference sequence). The variable domain in full, with the rest retrieved from reference TRBV13 and TRBJ2-3, is AAGVIQSPRHLIKEKRETATLKCYPIPRHDTVYWYQQGPGQDPQFLISFYEKMQSDKGSIPDRFSAQQFSDYHSELNMSSLELGDSALYFCASSPYTSAKGGDMQYFGPGTRLTVL.

The chain links TRBV20-1 to TRBJ1-1; D is undetermined. The V and J ends lost 1 base and 5 bases respectively, with 11 bases between them. This CDR3 is 13 amino acids long. Looked up from germline, CDR1 is DFQATT and CDR2 is SNEGSKA (reference sequence). The CDR3 sequence: CSARGPLQTEAFF. CDR3 coding DNA: TGCAGTGCTAGAGGGCCATTGCAGACTGAAGCTTTCTTT.

V and J are TRBV5-4 and TRBJ2-3, with TRBD2 as a possible D gene (6 bases). Trimming stripped 4 bases from V and 2 bases from J, with 11 bases between. This CDR3 is 14 amino acids long. The germline CDR1 and CDR2 sequences are SGHNT and YYREEE (reference sequence). CDR3 sequence: CASSQGLTTDTQYF. The CDR3 DNA reads as TGTGCCAGCAGCCAGGGACTGACCACAGATACGCAGTATTTT.

The chain uses TRBV19 and TRBJ2-4; perhaps D is TRBD1 or TRBD2 (6 bases each). The CDR3 is 15 amino acids. V dropped 9 bases and J dropped 8 bases, with 23 bases sitting between them. Germline values: CDR1 LNHDA, CDR2 SQIVND (reference sequence). CDR3 loop: CASRVETGARDIQYF. The CDR3 DNA sequence: TGTGCCAGCAGGGTAGAAACGGGGGCTCGGGACATTCAGTACTTC.

The CDR3 DNA sequence: TGTGCCATCAGTGATCTGGTACCGGACATGCCTGGAGGCTACACCTTC. As protein: CAISDLVPDMPGGYTF. The chain couples TRBV10-3 to TRBJ1-2, with a tentative D call TRBD1 (5 bases). Germline V gene data show CDR1 as ENHRY and CDR2 as SYGVKD. CDR3 length equals 16 residues. Trimming stripped 3 bases from V and 8 bases from J, with 22 bases between.

The rearrangement joins TRBV19 to TRBJ2-7; 12 nucleotides align to TRBD2. This CDR3 has 14 amino acids. The germline gives CDR1 LNHDA, CDR2 SQIVND (reference sequence). V shed 5 bases and J 2 bases; nucleotides not matched to a gene: 1. The CDR3 protein is CASSRTSGTYEQYF. CDR3 DNA sequence: TGTGCCAGTAGTCGGACTAGCGGGACCTACGAGCAGTACTTC.

This clonotype was detected only a few times. The V and J genes are TRBV11-1 and TRBJ2-3; D uncertain. Germline-derived CDR1 and CDR2 are SGHAT and FQDESV (reference sequence). With 1 base removed from V and 0 bases from J, the gap between germline ends came to 5 bases. The CDR3 has 14 amino acids. As DNA, the CDR3 is TGTGCCAGCAGCTTAGTTGGAAGCACAGATACGCAGTATTTT. Translation: CASSLVGSTDTQYF. The full variable domain, rest sourced from reference TRBV11-1 and TRBJ2-3, is EAEVAQSPRYKITEKSQAVAFWCDPISGHATLYWYRQILGQGPELLVQFQDESVVDDSQLPKDRFSAERLKGVDSTLKIQPAELGDSAMYLCASSLVGSTDTQYFGPGTRLTVL.

This clonotype was seen a single time. The J gene is TRBJ1-3, the V gene TRBV15; D is ambiguous. Trimming pared 1 base from V and 8 bases from J, leaving 9 bases between. In germline, CDR1 is LNHNV, CDR2 YYDKDF (reference sequence). The CDR3 extends over 13 amino acids. The CDR3 loop reads CATSRGPGDTIYF. CDR3 nucleotide sequence: TGTGCCACCAGCAGAGGCCCCGGTGACACCATATATTTT.

This clonotype was detected only a few times. This rearrangement joins TRBV6-1 to TRBJ1-5; D is uncertain. Germline CDR1 and CDR2: MNHNS and SASEGT. Trimming removed 1 base at V and 2 bases at J, with 18 bases between. The CDR3 extends over 18 amino acids. CDR3 residues: CASSEVDIKGRGNQPQHF. The DNA for the CDR3 is TGTGCCAGCAGTGAAGTAGATATCAAGGGTAGGGGCAATCAGCCCCAGCATTTT.

The chain employs TRBV7-9 and TRBJ2-1, with D perhaps matching TRBD2 (6 bases). The CDR3 spans 12 residues. V dropped 4 bases and J dropped 8 bases, with 9 bases sitting between them. Germline V gene lookup returns CDR1 SEHNR and CDR2 FQNEAQ (reference sequence). The DNA of the CDR3 is TGTGCCAGCAGCTCCCAGCGGGATGAGCAGTTCTTC. Its protein product is CASSSQRDEQFF.

The CDR3 DNA is TGTGCCAGCAGCTTATTTTCTAGCAATCAGCCCCAGCATTTT. Translation: CASSLFSSNQPQHF. The gene calls are TRBV7-2 and TRBJ1-5; no clear D. The CDR3 is 14 amino acids. Germline loops: CDR1 SGHTA, CDR2 FQGNSA. V lost 2 bases and J 0 bases, leaving 5 bases between the germline ends. Complete variable domain (other parts from reference TRBV7-2 and TRBJ1-5): GAGVSQSPSNKVTEKGKDVELRCDPISGHTALYWYRQSLGQGLEFLIYFQGNSAPDKSGLPSDRFSAERTGGSVSTLTIQRTQQEDSAVYLCASSLFSSNQPQHFGDGTRLSIL.

The chain has TRBV10-3 and TRBJ2-7; the D is unclear. The V gene lost 4 bases and the J gene lost 1 base, with 8 bases spanning the gap. Germline-derived CDR1 and CDR2 are ENHRY and SYGVKD. The CDR3 runs 13 residues. CDR3 bases: TGTGCCATCAGTGGGACGGAGTCCTACGAGCAGTACTTC. The encoded protein is CAISGTESYEQYF.

Ten or more counts support this clonotype. The chain carries TRBV7-2 and TRBJ2-3, with 9 nucleotides matching TRBD2. The CDR3 has 16 residues. Germline V gene data show CDR1 as SGHTA and CDR2 as FQGNSA. J gave up 6 bases and V 5 bases, and 12 bases lay outside the gene matches. The CDR3 region is CASSPWLAGPGDTQYF. In DNA, the CDR3 is TGTGCCAGCAGCCCATGGCTAGCGGGGCCCGGGGATACGCAGTATTTT.

A few counts support this clonotype. CDR3 residues: CSPLEGYEQYF. The CDR3 nucleotides read TGCAGCCCGTTGGAGGGTTACGAGCAGTACTTC. This sequence joins TRBV29-1 and TRBJ2-7; D might be TRBD2 (6 bases). CDR1 is SQVTM and CDR2 is ANQGSEA in the germline V gene. The CDR3 contains 11 residues. V was shortened by 8 bases and J by 4 bases, with 12 bases between the two germline ends.

This chain joins TRBV24-1 and TRBJ2-7; TRBD1 aligns across 10 bases. This CDR3 contains 16 residues. Germline CDR1 and CDR2: KGHDR and SFDVKD. V lost 6 bases and J lost 4; bases outside the gene matches: 11. CDR3 sequence: CATSPHPGTGVYEQYF. CDR3 bases: TGTGCCACCAGTCCCCACCCCGGGACAGGGGTTTACGAGCAGTACTTC.

The V and J genes are TRBV7-7 and TRBJ1-1, with 7 bases matching TRBD1. Germline CDR1 is SSHAT and CDR2 is FNYEAQ (reference sequence). This CDR3 comprises 16 residues. J was trimmed by 4 bases and V by 6 bases; bases with no gene match: 14. DNA of the CDR3: TGTGCCAGCAGTCAAATACCACAGGGGATCGGCACTGAAGCTTTCTTT. Its protein product is CASSQIPQGIGTEAFF.

This clonotype was seen many times. Here the CDR3 reads CASSWRDTYEQYF. The DNA for the CDR3 is TGTGCCAGCAGTTGGAGGGACACCTACGAGCAGTACTTC. J is TRBJ2-7 and V is TRBV6-5; D may be TRBD1 or TRBD2 (6 bases each). CDR3 size: 13 residues. The V and J ends lost 4 bases and 2 bases respectively, with 9 bases between them. Germline assignment: CDR1 MNHEY and CDR2 SVGAGI.

The sample holds a few counts of this clonotype. This rearrangement joins TRBV10-3 to TRBJ1-1; 7 bases are shared with TRBD1. The CDR3 runs to 13 residues. Germline assignment: CDR1 ENHRY and CDR2 SYGVKD. V dropped 7 bases and J dropped 0; count of bases not matched to a gene: 2. CDR3: CAITGTVNTEAFF. As DNA, the CDR3 is TGTGCCATCACCGGGACAGTGAACACTGAAGCTTTCTTT.

The chain carries TRBV7-9 and TRBJ2-3, with TRBD2 identical over 11 bases. Germline V gene data show CDR1 as SEHNR and CDR2 as FQNEAQ (reference sequence). This CDR3 region has 12 residues. The V gene end was trimmed by 5 bases and the J gene end by 11 bases; junction bases not matched to a gene: 3. CDR3 sequence: CASSMGLAEQYF. CDR3 bases: TGTGCCAGCAGCATGGGACTAGCGGAGCAGTATTTT.

This chain joins TRBV7-8 and TRBJ2-7, with TRBD2 matching 7 bases. The CDR3 is 12 amino acids. V trimming: 5 bases; J trimming: 6 bases; junction bases outside the gene matches: 4. Germline CDR1 is SGHVS and CDR2 is FQNEAQ. The CDR3 region is CASSPGGVEQYF. The CDR3 nucleotides read TGTGCCAGCAGCCCGGGGGGTGTCGAGCAGTACTTC.

Many counts were recorded for this clonotype. This chain links TRBV24-1 with TRBJ2-2; TRBD1 matches at 7 bases. The germline gives CDR1 KGHDR, CDR2 SFDVKD. Trimming removed 7 bases from V and 1 base from J; junction bases left unmatched: 5. The CDR3 spans 15 residues. The CDR3 bases are TGTGCCACCAGCATGGACAGGTGGAACACCGGGGAGCTGTTTTTT. Its protein is CATSMDRWNTGELFF.

This clonotype was seen ten or more times. V gene TRBV10-3 combines with J gene TRBJ2-3; no reliable D call. The ends were cut back, 4 bases at V and 2 bases at J, with 7 bases in the middle. CDR1 is ENHRY, CDR2 SYGVKD, per germline. The CDR3 covers 13 residues. The CDR3 region is CAISGRTTDTQYF. Written as DNA, the CDR3 is TGTGCCATCAGTGGGCGGACCACAGATACGCAGTATTTT.